The clone carrying this TCR beta chain was seen ten or more times. Its target is not known. The sample comes from a study of T-cell reconstitution after alpha-beta-depleted transplantation in children. Preparation of the TCRbeta library involved a method that used unique molecular identifiers. TCRdb called the PCR reads again in MiXCR, with one record for every CDR3 protein. The sample holds around 960,000 distinct CDR3 sequences, roughly 29% seen once. Overall study findings and caveats: Roughly two months post-transplant, alpha-beta T cells reportedly originated from several hundred graft clones that had expanded.

Germline V gene sequence: CDR1 SGHRS, CDR2 YFSETQ. V shed 0 bases and J shed 0 bases, with 7 bases lying between them. The CDR3 has 15 residues. This TCR was recovered from a boy younger than two who had a stem cell transplant for SCID, so the T cells may come from the graft donor. The material was PBMCs, mostly from graft donor cells, obtained 360 days after TCRalphabeta/CD19-depleted stem cell transplant. The V call is TRBV5-1, the J call TRBJ1-3; perhaps TRBD1 as D (5 bases). The CDR3, as DNA: TGCGCCAGCAGCTTGGACAGGAGCTCTGGAAACACCATATATTTT. This sequence encodes CASSLDRSSGNTIYF.